The next 27 T cell receptor delta chains were all read from a single sample in a study of γδ T cells in repeated Plasmodium falciparum infection. Gammadelta T cells were flow-sorted from PBMC into Vgamma9/Vdelta2+ and Vdelta2-negative populations for bulk analysis. TCRdb re-called clones from the multiplex PCR reads using CATT. The sample consists of under 60,000 delta-chain clones, roughly 1.5% of them appearing once. Sequenced sample: gamma-delta T cells from blood. Every receptor here comes from a pool of human donors (malaria-infected and uninfected, not separated).

Many counts were recorded for this clone. The protein TCRdb lists belongs to a much larger clone and differs from this DNA's translation at residue 4, which points to a read error; the protein shown is made from the DNA. The V gene is TRDV2, the J gene TRDJ1; no clear D. The CDR3 spans 12 residues. Germline V gives CDR1 GEAIGNYY, CDR2 EKD. Deletions cut 6 bases from V and 2 bases from J, with 9 bases between. CDR3 sequence: CACWTCTDKLIF. CDR3 nucleotides: TGTGCCTGTTGGACCTGTACCGATAAACTCATCTTT.

Concerning this clone itself: TCRdb's protein, taken from a much larger clone, differs from this DNA's translation at residue 8, likely owing to a read error; the protein displayed comes from the DNA. The V call is TRDV3, the J call TRDJ1; TRDD3 agrees at 8 bases. The J gene is not listed in TCRdb, so it was assigned here from a DNA match to germline. Germline-derived CDR1 and CDR2 are TVYSNPD and GDNSRS (reference sequence). This CDR3 has 16 residues. V dropped 2 bases and J dropped 4; count of bases not matched to a gene: 15. The CDR3 bases are TGTGCCTTTGGTTACCGGTCTGAGGGATACGTCGATAAACTCATCTTT. Translation: CAFGYRSEGYVDKLIF. The full variable domain, its missing parts supplied by reference TRDV3 and TRDJ1, is CDKVTQSSPDQTVASGSEVVLLCTYDTVYSNPDLFWYRIRPDYSFQFVFYGDNSRSEGADFTQGRFSVKHILTQKAFHLVISPVRTEDSATYYCAFGYRSEGYVDKLIFGKGTRVTVEP.

This clone has just a few counts. The protein recorded in TCRdb matches a much larger clone and deviates from this DNA's translation at residue 8, suggesting a read error; the protein here is obtained by translating the DNA. V and J are TRDV1 and TRDJ1; perhaps TRDD3 as D (6 bases). No J gene was available from TCRdb, and it was assigned here by a germline match of the DNA. The CDR3 sequence is 19 residues long. Trimming shortened V by 4 bases and J by 7 bases, and 31 bases separated the two germline ends. Per the germline V gene, CDR1 is TSWWSYY and CDR2 is QGS. CDR3 coding DNA: TGTGCTCTTGGGGTCCCCACCTCTACGGAAGGGATAGGGAGAACTAAACTCATCTTT. Translated, it gives CALGVPTSTEGIGRTKLIF.

To note about this clone: This DNA translates differently at residue 16 from the TCRdb protein, which is that of a much larger clone; a read error is likely, and the protein shown is the DNA's own translation. No J gene call was made, and the V gene is TRDV2; the table's D call, TRDD3, was not checked against the DNA. The CDR3 extends over 17 amino acids. The V gene's germline CDR1 is GEAIGNYY and CDR2 EKD. CDR3: CACDKLGDTSDTDKLTF. Here the CDR3 DNA reads TGTGCCTGTGATAAACTGGGGGATACCTCTGACACCGATAAACTCACCTTT.

On this clone itself: A far larger clone is off by one base, so a read error is likely. The same CDR3 arises from other DNA sequences in this sample as well. The J segment was not called; the V segment is TRDV1; the D segment call TRDD3 is taken from the table without a DNA check. The CDR3 covers 15 residues. CDR1 TSWWSYY and CDR2 QGS come from the germline V gene. For the CDR3, the DNA is TGTGCTCTTGGGGAGGTACTGGGGGACACCGATAAGCTCATCTTT. Translating it yields CALGEVLGDTDKLIF.

With the J gene uncalled, the V gene is TRDV2; the table's D call of TRDD3 was not tested on the DNA. The CDR3 length is 17 residues. Germline loops: CDR1 GEAIGNYY, CDR2 EKD. The CDR3 spells CACDKLGLGIRTDKLIF. The CDR3 DNA follows: TGTGCCTGTGACAAATTGGGCCTGGGGATACGCACCGATAAGCTCATCTTT.

Remarks on this clone: A far larger clone is one nucleotide away, so this likely arose from a read error. The sample has other DNA sequences that encode this CDR3 too. The V gene is TRDV1, the J gene TRDJ1; possible D gene TRDD3, 7 bases. The J gene comes from matching the DNA to germline here; TCRdb lacks it. This CDR3 is 17 amino acids long. The germline V gene has CDR1 TSWWSYY and CDR2 QGS. This chain's CDR3 is CALGETSYWGSTDKLIF. The CDR3 nucleotides are TGCGCTCTTGGGGAAACGTCCTACTGGGGATCCACCGATAAACTCATCTTT.

This clone was seen ten or more times. TCRdb records a much larger clone's protein for this DNA, with a difference at residue 12 that likely arises from a read error; the protein given is the translation of the DNA. The V call is TRDV2, the J call TRDJ1; no clear D gene. The length of the CDR3 is 14 residues. CDR1 and CDR2 from the germline V gene are GEAIGNYY and EKD. The CDR3 is CACDFPSLPDKPIF. CDR3 sequence (DNA): TGTGCCTGTGACTTCCCCTCTCTGCCCGATAAACCCATCTTT.

This clone has at least ten counts. The J gene is TRDJ1, the V gene TRDV1, with 12 bases aligning to TRDD3. This CDR3 region has 22 residues. The junction had 17 bases not matched to a gene; V was cut back by 0 bases and J by 0 bases. Germline V gives CDR1 TSWWSYY, CDR2 QGS. CDR3 sequence: CALGELPKPPTGGYTYTDKLIF. DNA for the CDR3: TGTGCTCTTGGGGAACTTCCCAAACCCCCCACTGGGGGATACACCTACACCGATAAACTCATCTTT.

This clone was seen ten or more times. This chain joins TRDV2 and TRDJ1; D remains ambiguous. TCRdb lists no J gene, so it was determined here by aligning the DNA to germline. This CDR3 contains 14 residues. V lost 0 bases to trimming and J lost 2 bases, with 9 bases between them. Germline V lookup: CDR1 GEAIGNYY, CDR2 EKD. The CDR3 spells CACDTIVPTDKLIF. DNA for the CDR3: TGTGCCTGTGACACCATTGTTCCGACCGATAAACTCATCTTT.

A remark on this clone: The TCRdb protein comes from a much larger clone and disagrees with this DNA's translation at residue 17, likely due to a read error; the protein given here is derived from the DNA. The J gene is TRDJ1, the V gene TRDV2; TRDD3 matches 8 bases. Because TCRdb records no J gene, it was assigned here through a match of the DNA to germline. Germline V lookup: CDR1 GEAIGNYY, CDR2 EKD. V was clipped by 3 bases and J by 2 bases; unmatched bases: 31. This CDR3 contains 23 residues. This CDR3 is CACDSEGDKREVLGSSCTDKLIF. In nucleotides, the CDR3 is TGTGCCTGTGACTCTGAGGGGGATAAAAGAGAGGTTTTGGGATCTAGTTGTACCGATAAACTCATCTTT.

This clone was recorded many times. The amino acid sequence in TCRdb belongs to a much larger clone and departs from this DNA's translation at residue 9, likely a sequencing read error; the sequence shown is translated from the DNA. This chain links TRDV1 with TRDJ1; no definite D call. CDR3 length equals 20 residues. Deletions cut 2 bases from V and 0 bases from J, with 25 bases between. CDR1 and CDR2 (germline): TSWWSYY, QGS. The CDR3 here is CALGERQTQGVLLHTDKLIF. CDR3 sequence (DNA): TGTGCTCTTGGGGAAAGACAAACCCAAGGAGTACTTCTCCACACCGATAAACTCATCTTT.

Only a few counts were recorded for this clone. TCRdb pairs this DNA with a much larger clone's protein that differs at residue 13, likely a read error; the protein shown was translated from the DNA. The chain has TRDV1 and TRDJ1, with 10 bases aligning to TRDD3. TCRdb offers no J gene call, so here the DNA was matched to germline to obtain one. The V gene's germline CDR1 is TSWWSYY and CDR2 QGS. The CDR3 extends over 24 amino acids. Germline trimming cut 5 bases from V and 3 bases from J; bases unmatched to any gene: 33. The CDR3 reads CALGNSPHILPNRWGISKADKLIF. In DNA form, the CDR3 reads TGTGCTCTTGGGAACTCCCCCCACATACTTCCTAACCGCTGGGGGATAAGCAAGGCCGATAAACTCATCTTT.

This clone occurred many times. The protein in TCRdb stems from a much larger clone and differs at residue 9 from this DNA's translation, likely a read error; here the protein is translated from the DNA. The chain couples TRDV1 to TRDJ1; a weak D match, TRDD2 (6 bases). The CDR3 contains 18 residues. CDR1 TSWWSYY and CDR2 QGS come from the germline V gene. V lost 0 bases and J 0 bases, leaving 17 bases between the germline ends. CDR3 residues: CALGELDPLLRHTDKLIF. Here the CDR3 DNA reads TGTGCTCTTGGGGAACTTGACCCCCTCCTACGGCACACCGATAAACTCATCTTT.

Only a few counts were recorded for this clone. A read error is likely here: a far larger clone is one base away. Within the sample, other DNA sequences also encode this same CDR3. The chain recombines TRDV1 with TRDJ1, with TRDD3 identical over 7 bases. TCRdb is silent on the J gene; assignment here came from matching the DNA to germline. There are 19 residues in the CDR3. CDR1 and CDR2 (germline): TSWWSYY, QGS. The CDR3: CALGGPQGVPRLGTDKLIF. In DNA, the CDR3 is TGTGCCCTTGGGGGACCACAAGGGGTGCCCCGTCTTGGAACCGATAAACTCATCTTT.

This clone was detected many times. CDR3 in DNA: TGTGCTCTTGGGGAATTTAGGACGCATTCCTACCTCTGGGGGATACGCGTGGGAGACTATAAACTCATCTTT. Translating gives CALGEFRTHSYLWGIRVGDYKLIF. V gene TRDV1 combines with J gene TRDJ1; 12 nucleotides agree with TRDD3. The germline gives CDR1 TSWWSYY, CDR2 QGS. This CDR3 comprises 24 residues. J was trimmed by 6 bases and V by 2 bases; bases with no gene match: 31.

This clone turned up a few times. Since a far larger clone is one base different, this is likely a read error. This CDR3 is also generated by other DNA sequences in the sample. CDR3 residues: CACDFLLGDTPPYTDKLIF. In nucleotides, the CDR3 is TGCGCCTGTGACTTTCTACTGGGGGATACCCCTCCCTACACCGATAAACTCATCTTT. This chain connects TRDV2 to TRDJ1; 12 bases fit TRDD3. Germline matching of the DNA provided the J gene here, since TCRdb leaves it blank. The CDR3 is made up of 19 amino acids. Germline V gene lookup returns CDR1 GEAIGNYY and CDR2 EKD.

This clone was picked up a small number of times. TCRdb shows a much larger clone's protein in place of this DNA's translation, and the two differ at residue 10, likely through a read error; the protein shown is translated from the DNA. The chain joins TRDV2 to TRDJ1; the D gene could be TRDD2 or TRDD3 (5 bases each). The CDR3 length is 14 residues. The germline gives CDR1 GEAIGNYY, CDR2 EKD. Trimming took off 2 bases at V and 6 bases at J, with 15 bases between the two ends. The chain's CDR3 is CACDRWGPTNKLIF. CDR3 DNA sequence: TGTGCCTGTGACAGATGGGGACCTACCAATAAACTCATCTTT.

The chain has TRDV1 and TRDJ1; 11 bases map to TRDD3. Assignment of the J gene here rests on matching the DNA to germline, because TCRdb gives none. Germline V gene lookup returns CDR1 TSWWSYY and CDR2 QGS. V was pared by 3 bases and J by 8 bases, with 14 bases of the junction left unmatched. The CDR3 is made up of 17 amino acids. For the CDR3, the DNA is TGTGCTCTTGGGGATTCAAACCCTTCCTCTGGGGGATACAAACTCATCTTT. Translating gives CALGDSNPSSGGYKLIF.

Comment on this clone: The likely explanation is a read error, given a far larger clone one base away. The same CDR3 arises from other DNA sequences in this sample as well. The rearrangement joins TRDV1 to TRDJ1; D unresolved. TCRdb records no J gene; here it was assigned by comparing the DNA to germline. CDR3 length equals 16 residues. The V gene's germline CDR1 is TSWWSYY and CDR2 QGS. CDR3 DNA: TGCGCTCTTGGGTCCCCCGAGGGAAGGTGGACCGATAAACTCATCTTT. Translating gives CALGSPEGRWTDKLIF.

This clone was found a few times. A far larger clone is a single base away, which makes a read error likely. Other DNA sequences in this specimen translate into the identical CDR3. V gene TRDV1 combines with J gene TRDJ3; either TRDD2 or TRDD3 may fit D (5 bases each). As TCRdb names no J gene, one was assigned here on the basis of a DNA match to germline. Germline values: CDR1 TSWWSYY, CDR2 QGS. This CDR3 comprises 20 residues. CDR3 sequence: CALGEPPTYGWAWDTRQMFF. DNA of the CDR3: TGTGCTCTTGGGGAACCGCCTACGTACGGCTGGGCCTGGGACACACGACAGATGTTTTTC.

A remark on this clone: The TCRdb protein, from a much larger clone, departs from this DNA's translation at residue 8, likely by read error; the protein shown derives from the DNA. The chain joins TRDV1 to TRDJ1; D gene unclear. CDR3 length: 16 residues. Germline loops: CDR1 TSWWSYY, CDR2 QGS. V lost 0 bases, J lost 0 bases, and 11 bases lay in between. The CDR3, as DNA: TGTGCTCTTGGGGAACTGCCCTCACCGTACACCGATAAACTCATCTTT. This sequence encodes CALGELPSPYTDKLIF.

As for this clone: The TCRdb protein, from a much larger clone, departs from this DNA's translation at residue 5, likely by read error; the protein shown derives from the DNA. The chain uses TRDV1 and TRDJ1; 11 nucleotides agree with TRDD3. No J gene is reported in TCRdb; it was inferred here by comparing the DNA with germline. J gave up 3 bases and V 5 bases, and 23 bases lay outside the gene matches. Germline V gene lookup returns CDR1 TSWWSYY and CDR2 QGS. The CDR3 consists of 21 residues. For the CDR3, the DNA is TGTGCTCTTGGGAAAAACGTTAGTGGGGGATACGCACCACAAGACGCCGATAAACTCATCTTT. It codes for CALGKNVSGGYAPQDADKLIF.

This clone appeared a few times. This sequence is one base from a far larger clone and is likely a read error. This sample includes further DNA sequences coding for the same CDR3. TRDV3 is the V gene, and the J gene was not called; the DNA was not compared with TRDD3, the D call given in the table. Germline assignment: CDR1 TVYSNPD and CDR2 GDNSRS (reference sequence). The CDR3 consists of 19 residues. The CDR3 DNA follows: TGTGCCTTTTACCTTCCTTCCCGTCACTGGGGGCCCTACACCGATAAGCTCATCTTT. Translating it yields CAFYLPSRHWGPYTDKLIF.

In its sample, this clone was seen a few times. One base separates it from a far larger clone, so it is likely a read error. Other DNA sequences in this specimen translate into the identical CDR3. This chain joins TRDV1 and TRDJ1; 8 bases agree with TRDD3. TCRdb lists no J gene, so it was determined here by aligning the DNA to germline. In germline, CDR1 is TSWWSYY, CDR2 QGS. V lost 3 bases and J lost 0; bases outside the gene matches: 21. The CDR3 is made up of 21 amino acids. In nucleotides, the CDR3 is TGTGCTCTTGGGGAGGTCTTCCTGCGATTCTGGGGGAAACTGTACACCGATAAACTCATCTTT. Translated, it gives CALGEVFLRFWGKLYTDKLIF.

This clone was picked up many times. Translating this DNA gives a protein that differs at residue 11 from the TCRdb one, which belongs to a much larger clone; a read error is likely, and the protein shown is this translation. The chain has TRDV2 and TRDJ1; 8 bases align to TRDD3. Germline CDR1 reads GEAIGNYY; CDR2 reads EKD. The CDR3 consists of 19 residues. Unmatched junction bases numbered 15, after V lost 0 bases and J lost 1 base. The CDR3 loop is CACDTTPVLGGTATDKLIF. CDR3 nucleotide sequence: TGTGCCTGTGACACCACTCCCGTACTGGGGGGTACTGCCACCGATAAACTCATCTTT.

This clone occurred a few times. A read error is the likely source, as a far larger clone sits one nucleotide away. The rearrangement uses TRDV2 and TRDJ1, with 13 bases that match TRDD3. TCRdb records no J gene; here it was assigned by comparing the DNA to germline. Germline CDR1 GEAIGNYY, CDR2 EKD. The CDR3 consists of 16 residues. Losses at the gene ends were 4 bases for V and 2 bases for J; bases not matched to a gene: 6. CDR3 nucleotides: TGTGCCTGTGAAAAACTGGGGGATACGACGACCGATAAACTCATCTTT. Its protein product is CACEKLGDTTTDKLIF.